Following are 17 T cell receptor beta chains from one sample sequenced in a study of cytomegalovirus exposure and HLA in healthy donors (dated by TCRdb to 2016 to 2017). Library preparation employed the immunoSEQ multiplex PCR assay. The multiplex PCR relied on a mix of 60 forward primers for TCR Vbeta segments and 13 reverse primers for TCR Jbeta segments. TCRdb provides this immuneACCESS table in a form limited to in-frame rearrangements. Some clones are lacking; in checked studies, under half of them reflect an unresolved V gene, and why the rest are absent is not known. A total of 150,000 or so clones appear in this sample, more than 60% of them only once. The top ten constitute around 3.2% of the sample. Sequences were obtained from PBMCs. Receptor source: a man between 40 and 49 years old in good health and CMV-seronegative.

The rearrangement joins TRBV2 to TRBJ2-2, with a tentative D call TRBD1 (6 bases). Trimming stripped 4 bases from V and 5 bases from J, with 11 bases between. The CDR3 sequence is 14 residues long. Germline assignment: CDR1 SNHLY and CDR2 FYNNEI. Here the CDR3 DNA reads TGTGCCAGCAGTGGGCAACAGGGTACCGGGGAGCTGTTTTTT. It encodes CASSGQQGTGELFF.

The V call is TRBV11-3, the J call TRBJ2-1, with 9 positions matching TRBD2. The CDR3 totals 19 residues. In germline, CDR1 is SGHNT, CDR2 YENEEA. The V segment lost 2 bases and the J segment 7 bases; nucleotides outside the gene matches: 18. CDR3 coding DNA: TGTGCCAGCAGCTTATCAGTTTGGGGCGGGGGGGCCGGTACGAATGAGCAGTTCTTC. Translated: CASSLSVWGGGAGTNEQFF.

The rearrangement links TRBV5-1 to TRBJ2-5; TRBD1 matches at 11 bases. This CDR3 is 15 amino acids long. Germline V gives CDR1 SGHRS, CDR2 YFSETQ. V lost 4 bases and J lost 2; bases outside the gene matches: 4. In nucleotides, the CDR3 is TGCGCCAGCAGCGGCGGGACAGGGGGGCAAGAGACCCAGTACTTC. It yields the protein CASSGGTGGQETQYF.

The chain has TRBV11-2 and TRBJ1-1; D is uncertain. The CDR3 contains 13 residues. CDR1 and CDR2 (germline): SGHAT, FQNNGV. V gave up 3 bases and J gave up 0 bases, with 5 bases separating them. CDR3 DNA sequence: TGTGCCAGCAGCTTGGCCATGAACACTGAAGCTTTCTTT. Encoded protein: CASSLAMNTEAFF. Combining the CDR3 with reference TRBV11-2 and TRBJ1-1 gives the whole variable domain EAGVAQSPRYKIIEKRQSVAFWCNPISGHATLYWYQQILGQGPKLLIQFQNNGVVDDSQLPKDRFSAERLKGVDSTLKIQPAKLEDSAVYLCASSLAMNTEAFFGQGTRLTVV.

CDR3: CASSPGQGAYNEQFF. CDR3 coding DNA: TGTGCCAGCTCGCCGGGACAGGGGGCGTACAATGAGCAGTTCTTC. The gene calls are TRBV18 and TRBJ2-1, with TRBD1 identical over 12 bases. CDR1 is KGHSH and CDR2 is LQKENI in the germline V gene. Trimming at V came to 6 bases and at J to 4 bases, leaving 4 bases not matched to a gene. CDR3 length: 15 amino acids.

This chain uses TRBV5-1 with TRBJ2-1; 9 bases match TRBD1. The CDR3 covers 19 residues. V lost 2 bases to trimming and J lost 0 bases; unmatched junction nucleotides: 12. CDR1 is SGHRS, CDR2 YFSETQ, per germline. The CDR3, as DNA: TGCGCCAGCAGCTTCCGACCGGGACAGGGACCTCTCTCCTACAATGAGCAGTTCTTC. Residues: CASSFRPGQGPLSYNEQFF.

The CDR3 region has the DNA TGTGCCAGCAGCGTTAGGACAGATTTCTACAATGAGCAGTTCTTC. Translated, it gives CASSVRTDFYNEQFF. The gene calls are TRBV13 and TRBJ2-1, with D maybe TRBD1 (6 bases). Germline V gene lookup returns CDR1 PRHDT and CDR2 FYEKMQ (reference sequence). The germline V and J ends were trimmed by 5 bases and 3 bases, with 14 bases remaining between them. This CDR3 is 15 amino acids long.

The V call is TRBV6-6, the J call TRBJ1-5; TRBD1 might be the D (5 bases). CDR1 and CDR2 from the germline V gene are MNHNY and SVGAGI (reference sequence). The germline V and J ends were trimmed by 5 bases and 1 base, with 15 bases remaining between them. This CDR3 spans 16 amino acids. The CDR3, as DNA: TGTGCCAGCAGTCCTCGGCTGGGGGGGAGCAATCAGCCCCAGCATTTT. This sequence encodes CASSPRLGGSNQPQHF.

This chain links TRBV7-2 with TRBJ2-7, with 9 bases that match TRBD1. V shed 4 bases, J shed 1 base, and the junction held 5 bases outside the gene matches. This CDR3 contains 15 residues. Germline lookup yields CDR1 SGHTA and CDR2 FQGNSA. The CDR3 coding sequence is TGTGCCAGCAGCTACCACAGGGGGCAGTCCTACGAGCAGTACTTC. Translating it yields CASSYHRGQSYEQYF.

The chain is built from TRBV10-2 and TRBJ1-6, with D hard to call. Trimming left V 2 bases short and J 10 bases short, with 18 bases between. This CDR3 has 16 residues. Germline V lookup: CDR1 WSHSY, CDR2 SAAADI. The CDR3 DNA is TGCGCCAGCAGTGAGCCGGCGGCGTCCGGAGGATCACCCCTCCACTTT. It encodes CASSEPAASGGSPLHF.

The CDR3 coding sequence is TGTGCCAGCAGGAGTGCTCCTTCCTACAATGAGCAGTTCTTC. The encoded protein is CASRSAPSYNEQFF. The V gene is TRBV2, the J gene TRBJ2-1; D unresolved. The CDR3 is made up of 14 amino acids. Trimming pared 6 bases from V and 1 base from J, leaving 10 bases between. In germline, CDR1 is SNHLY, CDR2 FYNNEI.

This clone was found a few times. The CDR3 is CAISDVPGQDFPSGNTIYF. The CDR3 nucleotides read TGTGCCATCAGTGATGTCCCGGGACAGGATTTCCCCTCTGGAAACACCATATATTTT. The chain recombines TRBV10-3 with TRBJ1-3; TRBD1 matches at 8 bases. This CDR3 has 19 amino acids. Trimming cost V 3 bases and J 0 bases; bases outside gene matches: 13. Germline V gives CDR1 ENHRY, CDR2 SYGVKD.

The V and J genes are TRBV11-2 and TRBJ2-3; 12 nucleotides agree with TRBD1. CDR3 length: 15 amino acids. Trimming at V came to 1 base and at J to 6 bases, leaving 2 bases not matched to a gene. The germline gives CDR1 SGHAT, CDR2 FQNNGV. The chain's CDR3 is CASSLGDRGPDTQYF. CDR3 coding DNA: TGTGCCAGCAGCTTAGGGGACAGGGGGCCCGATACGCAGTATTTT.

This clone has a single count. This chain uses TRBV4-3 with TRBJ2-1; 11 bases fit TRBD2. The germline V gene encodes CDR1 LGHNA and CDR2 YSLEER. The CDR3 extends over 18 amino acids. The junction had 7 bases not matched to a gene; V was cut back by 2 bases and J by 1 base. The CDR3 sequence: CASSQLTSGGHSYNEQFF. CDR3 nucleotide sequence: TGCGCCAGCAGCCAACTTACTAGCGGGGGTCATTCCTACAATGAGCAGTTCTTC.

The chain employs TRBV5-1 and TRBJ2-1; 10 bases are a match to TRBD2. Germline V lookup: CDR1 SGHRS, CDR2 YFSETQ. This CDR3 is built from 16 residues. The junction had 14 bases not matched to a gene; V was cut back by 4 bases and J by 10 bases. The CDR3, as DNA: TGCGCCAGCAGCCCAGAACTAGCGGGGCGGCCCACAGAGCAGTTCTTC. It codes for CASSPELAGRPTEQFF.

The chain links TRBV6-6 to TRBJ2-2; TRBD2 is a possible D gene (5 bases). The CDR3 totals 13 residues. CDR1 is MNHNY and CDR2 is SVGAGI in the germline V gene (reference sequence). V was clipped by 2 bases and J by 5 bases, with 6 bases between them. This CDR3 reads CASSYRETGELFF. In DNA form, the CDR3 reads TGTGCCAGCAGTTACCGGGAAACCGGGGAGCTGTTTTTT.

This chain uses TRBV7-2 with TRBJ2-3, with TRBD2 identical over 9 bases. CDR1 SGHTA and CDR2 FQGNSA come from the germline V gene. Trimming cost V 4 bases and J 4 bases; bases outside gene matches: 6. The CDR3 runs 15 residues. The CDR3 loop is CASSSAGGHADTQYF. The CDR3 coding sequence is TGTGCCAGCAGCTCCGCGGGGGGGCATGCAGATACGCAGTATTTT. Combining the CDR3 with reference TRBV7-2 and TRBJ2-3 gives the whole variable domain GAGVSQSPSNKVTEKGKDVELRCDPISGHTALYWYRQSLGQGLEFLIYFQGNSAPDKSGLPSDRFSAERTGGSVSTLTIQRTQQEDSAVYLCASSSAGGHADTQYFGPGTRLTVL.